Following are 16 T cell receptor beta chains from one sample sequenced in a study of graft-versus-host responses after intestinal transplantation. Libraries were prepared by immunoSEQ multiplex PCR; TCRdb keeps only in-frame clonotypes and omits some of them. Seen here are roughly 14,000 clones, 25% to 40% observed once, and the top ten hold approximately 3.7%. The material sequenced was alloreactive CD4+ T cells from a mixed lymphocyte reaction culture, taken before intestinal transplant. As to subset: CFSE-low proliferating T cells sorted from roughly six-day pre-transplant mixed lymphocyte reaction (GvH or HvG direction). Receptor source: a human patient who received an intestinal transplant.

The CDR3 DNA is TGTGCCAGCAGTGAAGCACAGGTTAATGAAAAACTGTTTTTT. Translation: CASSEAQVNEKLFF. This chain uses TRBV6-1 with TRBJ1-4; maybe TRBD1 (5 bases). Germline loops: CDR1 MNHNS, CDR2 SASEGT. Deletions cut 0 bases from V and 4 bases from J, with 6 bases between. The CDR3 has 14 residues.

This chain joins TRBV2 and TRBJ2-7; 8 positions agree with TRBD2. This CDR3 has 14 amino acids. CDR1 and CDR2 (germline): SNHLY, FYNNEI. V lost 4 bases and J lost 3; bases outside the gene matches: 5. The DNA of the CDR3 is TGTGCCAGCAGTGGAATAGCGGGGCTCTACGAGCAGTACTTC. Translated: CASSGIAGLYEQYF.

The V gene is TRBV30, the J gene TRBJ2-7; D unresolved. The germline CDR1 and CDR2 sequences are GTSNPN and SVGIG (reference sequence). The CDR3 is made up of 14 amino acids. The ends were cut back, 2 bases at V and 0 bases at J, with 11 bases in the middle. CDR3 region: CAWSPKGVSYEQYF. In DNA, the CDR3 is TGTGCCTGGAGTCCGAAAGGCGTCTCCTACGAGCAGTACTTC.

This clone is judged medium-sized. Different DNA sequences within this sample yield the same CDR3. This chain joins TRBV7-9 and TRBJ1-6; D is unclear. Germline V gives CDR1 SEHNR, CDR2 FQNEAQ (reference sequence). CDR3 size: 14 residues. Trimming shortened V by 1 base and J by 4 bases, and 5 bases separated the two germline ends. The CDR3, as DNA: TGTGCCAGCAGCTTAGGAAATTATAATTCACCCCTCCACTTT. This translates into CASSLGNYNSPLHF.

The gene calls are TRBV6-5 and TRBJ2-1, with a weak D call TRBD1 (6 bases). The V gene lost 0 bases and the J gene lost 4 bases, with 7 bases spanning the gap. The V gene's germline CDR1 is MNHEY and CDR2 SVGAGI. The CDR3 extends over 14 amino acids. The CDR3 DNA reads TGTGCCAGCAGTTACTCGACAGGTTACAATGAGCAGTTCTTC. It codes for CASSYSTGYNEQFF.

The J gene is TRBJ1-1, the V gene TRBV5-1; D unclear. Trimming stripped 1 base from V and 3 bases from J, with 10 bases between. The CDR3 runs to 14 residues. Germline V gives CDR1 SGHRS, CDR2 YFSETQ. The DNA of the CDR3 is TGCGCCAGCAGCTTGTATGGTACGGACACTGAAGCTTTCTTT. It translates to CASSLYGTDTEAFF. The variable domain in full, completed from reference TRBV5-1 and TRBJ1-1, reads KAGVTQTPRYLIKTRGQQVTLSCSPISGHRSVSWYQQTPGQGLQFLFEYFSETQRNKGNFPGRFSGRQFSNSRSEMNVSTLELGDSALYLCASSLYGTDTEAFFGQGTRLTVV.

The V gene is TRBV5-1, the J gene TRBJ2-2; 8 positions agree with TRBD2. CDR3 size: 16 residues. J lost 1 base, V lost 1 base, and 3 bases had no gene match. Germline CDR1 and CDR2: SGHRS and YFSETQ. CDR3 nucleotides: TGCGCCAGCAGCTTGTTCGCGGGGGGGAACACCGGGGAGCTGTTTTTT. It is translated as CASSLFAGGNTGELFF.

The chain is built from TRBV9 and TRBJ1-5; D remains ambiguous. V dropped 0 bases and J dropped 5 bases, with 9 bases sitting between them. The CDR3 is 14 residues long. Per the germline V gene, CDR1 is SGDLS and CDR2 is YYNGEE. In DNA form, the CDR3 reads TGTGCCAGCAGCGTAGGTTCGGATCATCAGCCCCAGCATTTT. As protein: CASSVGSDHQPQHF.

This chain links TRBV6-6 with TRBJ1-2; the D gene is possibly TRBD1 (5 bases). CDR1 is MNHNY, CDR2 SVGAGI, per germline (reference sequence). V lost 0 bases and J lost 4, with 9 bases in between. CDR3 size: 14 residues. CDR3 sequence reads: CASSYSGRSYGYTF. CDR3 nucleotides: TGTGCCAGCAGTTACTCGGGACGGAGCTATGGCTACACCTTC.

This clone has only a few counts. The chain has TRBV6-6 and TRBJ2-2; D gene ambiguous. CDR1 MNHNY and CDR2 SVGAGI come from the germline V gene (reference sequence). The CDR3 extends over 14 amino acids. V gave up 7 bases and J gave up 5 bases, with 14 bases separating them. The CDR3 sequence is CASKEWARTGELFF. The CDR3 bases are TGTGCCAGCAAGGAGTGGGCAAGAACCGGGGAGCTGTTTTTT.

J is TRBJ1-3 and V is TRBV10-2; maybe TRBD1 (5 bases). The CDR3 runs to 16 residues. V lost 8 bases and J 0 bases, leaving 17 bases between the germline ends. Germline CDR1 is WSHSY and CDR2 is SAAADI. CDR3 residues: CASGFRHRFSGNTIYF. Here the CDR3 DNA reads TGCGCCAGCGGGTTTCGGCACAGGTTCTCTGGAAACACCATATATTTT.

The table lists this clone with a few counts. The chain employs TRBV7-9 and TRBJ1-5; D uncertain. V was clipped by 1 base and J by 6 bases, with 10 bases between them. Germline assignment: CDR1 SEHNR and CDR2 FQNEAQ (reference sequence). The CDR3 is made up of 14 amino acids. In nucleotides, the CDR3 is TGTGCCAGCAGCTTAGGAGGGATCGGTCAGCCCCAGCATTTT. It codes for CASSLGGIGQPQHF.

In regard to this clone: This CDR3 is also generated by other DNA sequences in the sample. The chain couples TRBV9 to TRBJ2-1, with 11 bases aligning to TRBD2. Looked up from germline, CDR1 is SGDLS and CDR2 is YYNGEE. This CDR3 spans 17 amino acids. V was clipped by 4 bases and J by 4 bases; unmatched bases: 10. The CDR3 sequence: CASSRTSGRGGYNEQFF. CDR3 DNA: TGTGCCAGCAGCCGGACTAGCGGGCGGGGGGGATACAATGAGCAGTTCTTC.

This chain joins TRBV18 and TRBJ2-1; TRBD1 matches 7 bases. Germline loops: CDR1 KGHSH, CDR2 LQKENI. This CDR3 has 15 amino acids. Trimming removed 4 bases from V and 6 bases from J; junction bases left unmatched: 9. DNA for the CDR3: TGTGCCAGCTCACAGAATCAGGGGGTCTTCAATGAGCAGTTCTTC. This sequence encodes CASSQNQGVFNEQFF. The full variable domain, its missing parts supplied by reference TRBV18 and TRBJ2-1, is NAGVMQNPRHLVRRRGQEARLRCSPMKGHSHVYWYRQLPEEGLKFMVYLQKENIIDESGMPKERFSAEFPKEGPSILRIQQVVRGDSAAYFCASSQNQGVFNEQFFGPGTRLTVL.

The V and J genes are TRBV4-3 and TRBJ1-2, with 8 bases matching TRBD1. Losses at the gene ends were 1 base for V and 6 bases for J; bases not matched to a gene: 7. The CDR3 runs 15 residues. The germline V gene encodes CDR1 LGHNA and CDR2 YSLEER. The CDR3 reads CASSQVDRGVNGYTF. CDR3 nucleotides: TGCGCCAGCAGCCAAGTCGACAGGGGAGTCAATGGCTACACCTTC.

This rearrangement joins TRBV14 to TRBJ2-5; D is unresolved. CDR1 and CDR2 (germline): SGHDN, FVKESK. The germline V and J ends were trimmed by 0 bases and 2 bases, with 16 bases remaining between them. The CDR3 covers 17 residues. Here the CDR3 DNA reads TGTGCCAGCAGCCAAGAGACTGGCAGACGTTATCAAGAGACCCAGTACTTC. Translation: CASSQETGRRYQETQYF. The full variable domain, its missing parts supplied by reference TRBV14 and TRBJ2-5, is EAGVTQFPSHSVIEKGQTVTLRCDPISGHDNLYWYRRVMGKEIKFLLHFVKESKQDESGMPNNRFLAERTGGTYSTLKVQPAELEDSGVYFCASSQETGRRYQETQYFGPGTRLLVL.